Detailed here is one TCR beta chain. Its antigen remains unidentified. CDR1 and CDR2 (germline): LGHNA, YNFKEQ. The CDR3 runs 16 residues. V was cut by 1 base and J by 0 bases, with 10 bases left in between. This record belongs to a study of T cell repertoires in cytomegalovirus infection. Study-level background: Through public TCR beta signatures, both CMV infection and matching HLA type were indicated. Study-wide points: HLA-C-restricted TCR beta clonotypes specific for CMV led the ex vivo response. Public TCR beta family frequency separated CMV-and-HLA carriers, including in an independent cohort.

Using its own MiXCR run on the reads, TCRdb lists one record per CDR3 protein. The data hold around 440,000 distinct CDR3 sequences, with about 11% observed a single time. The origin of this receptor is a human donor in good health (CMV status not recorded). Some clones in this sample may be carry-over from other donors' samples. The sequenced sample consisted of PBMCs. The J gene is TRBJ2-1, the V gene TRBV4-2, with D uncertain. The CDR3 sequence is CASSQGTVSSYNEQFF. CDR3 nucleotide sequence: TGTGCCAGCAGCCAAGGAACGGTGAGCTCCTACAATGAGCAGTTCTTC.